This T cell receptor beta chain was recovered during a study of identical twins. Study-level points and caveats: Within beta out-of-frame sequences, the excess sharing observed between twins was weaker.

V dropped 6 bases and J dropped 8 bases, with 16 bases sitting between them. This CDR3 is built from 13 residues. CDR1 MDHEN and CDR2 SYDVKM come from the germline V gene. Only a few counts were recorded for this clonotype. Its antigen remains unknown. TCRdb independently ran MiXCR on the 5' RACE reads; one entry per CDR3 protein. The sample has 1,800,000 or so distinct CDR3 sequences; around 29% are singletons. Material: cord blood. The rearrangement joins TRBV28 to TRBJ1-2, with D perhaps TRBD1 (6 bases). The TCR comes from a newborn girl in good health. CDR3 DNA sequence: TGTGCCAGCAGGATAACAGGGAGACGGGGCTACACCTTC. Translated: CASRITGRRGYTF.